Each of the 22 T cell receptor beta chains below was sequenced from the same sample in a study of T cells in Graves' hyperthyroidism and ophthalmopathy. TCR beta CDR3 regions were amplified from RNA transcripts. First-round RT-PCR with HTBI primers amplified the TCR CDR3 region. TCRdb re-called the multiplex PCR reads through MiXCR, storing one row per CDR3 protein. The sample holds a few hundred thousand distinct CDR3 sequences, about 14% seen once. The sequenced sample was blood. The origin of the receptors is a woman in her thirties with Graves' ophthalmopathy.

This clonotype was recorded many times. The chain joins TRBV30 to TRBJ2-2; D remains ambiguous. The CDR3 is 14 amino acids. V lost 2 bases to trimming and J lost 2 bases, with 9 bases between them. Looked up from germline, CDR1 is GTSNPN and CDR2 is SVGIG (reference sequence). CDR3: CAWSSTDNTGELFF. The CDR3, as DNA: TGTGCCTGGAGTTCAACAGATAACACCGGGGAGCTGTTTTTT.

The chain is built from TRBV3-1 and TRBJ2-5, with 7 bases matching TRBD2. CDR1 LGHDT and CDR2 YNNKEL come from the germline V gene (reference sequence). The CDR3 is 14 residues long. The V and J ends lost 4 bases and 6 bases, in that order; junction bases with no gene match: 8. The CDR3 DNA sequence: TGTGCCAGCAGCCCTGGACTAGTTCCGAAGACCCAGTACTTC. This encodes CASSPGLVPKTQYF.

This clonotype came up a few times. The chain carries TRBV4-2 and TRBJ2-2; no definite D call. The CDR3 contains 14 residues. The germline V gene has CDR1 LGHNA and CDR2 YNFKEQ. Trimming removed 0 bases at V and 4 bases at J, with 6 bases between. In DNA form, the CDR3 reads TGTGCCAGCAGCCAAGATGGTCCCACCGGGGAGCTGTTTTTT. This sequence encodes CASSQDGPTGELFF.

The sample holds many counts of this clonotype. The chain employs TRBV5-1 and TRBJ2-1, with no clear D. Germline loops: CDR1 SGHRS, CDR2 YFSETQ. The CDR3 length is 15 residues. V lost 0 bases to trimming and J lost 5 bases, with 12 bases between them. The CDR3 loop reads CASSLDIANHNEQFF. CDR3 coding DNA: TGCGCCAGCAGCTTGGATATCGCTAATCACAATGAGCAGTTCTTC.

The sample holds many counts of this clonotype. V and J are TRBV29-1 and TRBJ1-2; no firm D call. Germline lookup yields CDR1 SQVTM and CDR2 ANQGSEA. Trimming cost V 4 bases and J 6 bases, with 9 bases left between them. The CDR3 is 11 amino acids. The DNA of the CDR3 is TGCAGCGTTGCCCGCGGCGATGGCTACACCTTC. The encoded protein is CSVARGDGYTF.

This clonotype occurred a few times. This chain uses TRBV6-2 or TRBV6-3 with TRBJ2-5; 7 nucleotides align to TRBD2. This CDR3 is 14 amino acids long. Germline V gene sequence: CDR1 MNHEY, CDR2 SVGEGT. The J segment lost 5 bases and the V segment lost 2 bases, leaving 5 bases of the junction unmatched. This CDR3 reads CASSYRMGGETQYF. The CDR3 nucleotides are TGTGCCAGCAGTTACCGAATGGGAGGGGAGACCCAGTACTTC.

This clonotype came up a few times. The CDR3 region has the DNA TGCGCCAGCAGCTGGACAGGGACTCGTCAAGAGACCCAGTACTTC. It specifies CASSWTGTRQETQYF. The V gene is TRBV5-1, the J gene TRBJ2-5; 8 bases match TRBD1. This CDR3 has 15 amino acids. Germline V gene data show CDR1 as SGHRS and CDR2 as YFSETQ. With V trimmed by 3 bases and J by 2 bases, 6 bases remained unmatched.

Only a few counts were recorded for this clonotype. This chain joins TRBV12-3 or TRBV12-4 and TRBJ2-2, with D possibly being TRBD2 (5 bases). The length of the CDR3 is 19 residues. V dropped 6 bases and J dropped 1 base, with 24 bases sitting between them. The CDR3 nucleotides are TGTGCCAGCAGCCAAAGAGCGGAAATTGAATTCGTGAACACCGGGGAGCTGTTTTTT. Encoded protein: CASSQRAEIEFVNTGELFF.

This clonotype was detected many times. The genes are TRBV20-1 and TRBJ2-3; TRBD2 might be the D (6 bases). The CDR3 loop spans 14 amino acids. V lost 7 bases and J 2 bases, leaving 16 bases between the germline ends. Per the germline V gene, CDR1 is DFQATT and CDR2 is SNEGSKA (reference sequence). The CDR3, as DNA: TGCAGTGGGTCTTGGGGGGTTCACACAGATACGCAGTATTTT. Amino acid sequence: CSGSWGVHTDTQYF.

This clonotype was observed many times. CDR3 loop: CASMKDSNSPLHF. CDR3 nucleotides: TGTGCCAGCATGAAGGACAGTAATTCACCCCTCCACTTT. The rearrangement uses TRBV2 and TRBJ1-6; D may be TRBD1 (6 bases). The CDR3 extends over 13 amino acids. The germline V and J ends were trimmed by 7 bases and 6 bases, with 10 bases remaining between them. Germline assignment: CDR1 SNHLY and CDR2 FYNNEI.

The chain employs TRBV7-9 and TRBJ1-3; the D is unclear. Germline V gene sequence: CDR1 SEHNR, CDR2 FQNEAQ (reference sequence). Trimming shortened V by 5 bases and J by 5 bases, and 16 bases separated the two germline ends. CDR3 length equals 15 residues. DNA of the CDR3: TGTGCCAGCAGCCTCCGGTGGCAGGCTAGAAACACCATATATTTT. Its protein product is CASSLRWQARNTIYF.

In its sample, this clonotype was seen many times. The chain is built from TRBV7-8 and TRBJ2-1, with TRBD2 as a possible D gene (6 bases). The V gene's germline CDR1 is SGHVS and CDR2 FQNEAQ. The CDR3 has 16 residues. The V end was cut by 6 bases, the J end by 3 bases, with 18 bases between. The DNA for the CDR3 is TGTGCCAGCAGTCCTAGGGAGGTACCCTACTACAATGAGCAGTTCTTC. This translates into CASSPREVPYYNEQFF.

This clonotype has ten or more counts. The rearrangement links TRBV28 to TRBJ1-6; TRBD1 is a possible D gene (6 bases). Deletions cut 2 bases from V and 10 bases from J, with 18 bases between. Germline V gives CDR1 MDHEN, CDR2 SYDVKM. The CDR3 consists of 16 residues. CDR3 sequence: CASSLGGGLARSPLHF. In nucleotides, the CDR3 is TGTGCCAGCAGTTTAGGGGGGGGGCTGGCAAGGTCACCCCTCCACTTT.

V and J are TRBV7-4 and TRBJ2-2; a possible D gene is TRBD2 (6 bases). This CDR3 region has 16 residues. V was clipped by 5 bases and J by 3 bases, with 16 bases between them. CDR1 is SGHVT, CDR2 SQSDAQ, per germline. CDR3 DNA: TGTGCCAGCAGCCGAGCCCGCGGGGTAGACACCGGGGAGCTGTTTTTT. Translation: CASSRARGVDTGELFF.

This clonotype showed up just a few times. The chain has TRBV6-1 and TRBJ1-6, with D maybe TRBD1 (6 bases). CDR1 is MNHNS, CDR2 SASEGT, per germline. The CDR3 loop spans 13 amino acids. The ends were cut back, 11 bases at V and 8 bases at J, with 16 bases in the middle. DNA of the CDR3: TGTGCCGGACGGCAGGGGAATGATTCACCCCTCCACTTT. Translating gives CAGRQGNDSPLHF.

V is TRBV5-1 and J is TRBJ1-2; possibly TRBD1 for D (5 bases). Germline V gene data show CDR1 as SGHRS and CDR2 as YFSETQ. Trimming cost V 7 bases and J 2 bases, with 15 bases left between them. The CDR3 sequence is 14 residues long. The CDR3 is CASPSGWGNYGYTF. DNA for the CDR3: TGCGCCAGCCCCTCTGGTTGGGGGAACTATGGCTACACCTTC.

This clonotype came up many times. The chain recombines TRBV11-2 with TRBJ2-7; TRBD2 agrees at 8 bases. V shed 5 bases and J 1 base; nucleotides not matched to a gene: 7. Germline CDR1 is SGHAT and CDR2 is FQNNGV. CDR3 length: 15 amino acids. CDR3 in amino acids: CASSSRGGLSYEQYF. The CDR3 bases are TGTGCCAGCAGCAGCCGGGGGGGCCTTTCCTACGAGCAGTACTTC.

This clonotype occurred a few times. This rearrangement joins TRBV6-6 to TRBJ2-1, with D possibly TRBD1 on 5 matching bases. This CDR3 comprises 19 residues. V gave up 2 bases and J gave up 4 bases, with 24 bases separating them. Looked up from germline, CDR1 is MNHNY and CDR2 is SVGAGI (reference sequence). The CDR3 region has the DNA TGTGCCAGCAGTTACAAGGCAGGGAATCGACTTAAAATGTACAATGAGCAGTTCTTC. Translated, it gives CASSYKAGNRLKMYNEQFF.

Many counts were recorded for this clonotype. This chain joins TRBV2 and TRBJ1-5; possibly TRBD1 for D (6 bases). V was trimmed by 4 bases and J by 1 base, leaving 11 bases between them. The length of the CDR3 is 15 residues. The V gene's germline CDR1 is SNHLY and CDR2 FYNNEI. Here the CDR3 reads CASSGRTVSNQPQHF. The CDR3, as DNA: TGTGCCAGCAGTGGAAGGACAGTAAGCAATCAGCCCCAGCATTTT.

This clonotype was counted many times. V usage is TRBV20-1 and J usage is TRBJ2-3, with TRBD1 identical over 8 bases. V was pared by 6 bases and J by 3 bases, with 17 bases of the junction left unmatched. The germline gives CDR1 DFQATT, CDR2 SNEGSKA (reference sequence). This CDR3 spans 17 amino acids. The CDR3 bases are TGCAGTGCCACAGTCCCGGGACAGGTCCGGCGTACAGATACGCAGTATTTT. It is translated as CSATVPGQVRRTDTQYF.

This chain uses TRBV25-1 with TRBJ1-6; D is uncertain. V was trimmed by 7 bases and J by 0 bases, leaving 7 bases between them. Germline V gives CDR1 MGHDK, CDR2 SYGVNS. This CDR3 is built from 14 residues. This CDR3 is CASISSSYNSPLHF. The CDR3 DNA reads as TGTGCCAGCATCTCGAGCTCCTATAATTCACCCCTCCACTTT.

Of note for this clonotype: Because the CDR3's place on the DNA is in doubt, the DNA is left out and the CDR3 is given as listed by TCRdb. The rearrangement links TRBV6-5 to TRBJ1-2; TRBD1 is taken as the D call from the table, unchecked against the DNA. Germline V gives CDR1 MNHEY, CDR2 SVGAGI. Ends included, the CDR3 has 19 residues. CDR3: CASSFGAGTGGGRIPGYTF.